This entry concerns a single T cell receptor (beta chain). CDR1 and CDR2 (germline): SGHTA, FQGNSA. CDR3 length: 15 amino acids. V shed 5 bases and J shed 1 base, with 14 bases lying between them. This record belongs to a study of cytomegalovirus exposure and HLA in healthy donors. PCR involved 60 Vbeta and 13 Jbeta primers. The assay was immunoSEQ multiplex PCR, and TCRdb's table has in-frame clones only and misses some. The sample carries approximately 130,000 clones, 81% recorded once. The sample was PBMCs. This sequence joins TRBV7-2 and TRBJ1-1, with a tentative D call TRBD1 (6 bases). This TCR was recovered from a woman in her thirties or forties in good health and CMV-seronegative. CDR3 coding DNA: TGTGCCAGCAGCACCCGACCACAGGGGAACACTGAAGCTTTCTTT. Translated, it gives CASSTRPQGNTEAFF.